The 23 T cell receptor beta chains below were found in one sample sequenced in a study of blood T cell repertoires in COVID-19. Libraries were prepared by immunoSEQ multiplex PCR; TCRdb keeps only in-frame clonotypes and omits some of them. The table includes under 200,000 clones, roughly 93% detected once. Sequenced sample: peripheral blood. All receptors derive from a man between 18 and 29 years old with COVID-19, enrolled during active disease.

This clone has a single count. The chain links TRBV28 to TRBJ1-1, with D uncertain. The CDR3 covers 13 residues. V lost 3 bases and J lost 1, with 6 bases in between. CDR1 and CDR2 (germline): MDHEN, SYDVKM. The CDR3 nucleotides read TGTGCCAGCAGTTTTGGGCAGAACACTGAAGCTTTCTTT. Translated: CASSFGQNTEAFF.

The chain has TRBV6-5 and TRBJ2-7, with 9 bases identical to TRBD1. The CDR3 length is 16 residues. V shed 2 bases and J 6 bases; nucleotides not matched to a gene: 11. Germline V CDR1 and CDR2: MNHEY, SVGAGI. The chain's CDR3 is CASSYPSTGGFGEQYF. The CDR3, as DNA: TGTGCCAGCAGTTACCCCTCGACAGGGGGTTTTGGCGAGCAGTACTTC.

V usage is TRBV7-2 and J usage is TRBJ2-1; 15 bases match TRBD2. The germline V gene has CDR1 SGHTA and CDR2 FQGNSA. J lost 6 bases, V lost 4 bases, and 1 base had no gene match. The CDR3 is 15 residues long. This CDR3 is CASSWTSGRGNEQFF. CDR3 nucleotide sequence: TGTGCCAGCAGCTGGACTAGCGGGAGGGGCAATGAGCAGTTCTTC.

This clone appeared a single time. The rearrangement joins TRBV7-6 to TRBJ2-1, with 11 bases that match TRBD2. The CDR3 is 18 amino acids. The J segment lost 1 base and the V segment lost 3 bases, leaving 8 bases of the junction unmatched. Germline values: CDR1 SGHVS, CDR2 FNYEAQ. CDR3 in DNA: TGTGCCAGCAGCTTGGGACTAGCGGTCCAGCCATCCTACAATGAGCAGTTCTTC. This encodes CASSLGLAVQPSYNEQFF.

V usage is TRBV4-1 and J usage is TRBJ2-2, with D possibly matching TRBD1 (5 bases). V was trimmed by 4 bases and J by 8 bases, leaving 17 bases between them. The V gene's germline CDR1 is MGHRA and CDR2 YSYEKL. The CDR3 is 15 residues long. The CDR3 loop is CASSRTDSSLGELFF. DNA of the CDR3: TGCGCCAGCAGCCGGACCGACAGTTCATTGGGGGAGCTGTTTTTT.

This chain joins TRBV10-3 and TRBJ1-1; 7 positions agree with TRBD1. The germline gives CDR1 ENHRY, CDR2 SYGVKD. The CDR3 is 13 residues long. The trim removed 9 bases at V and 1 base at J, leaving 5 bases unmatched. The CDR3 DNA follows: TGTGCCATGAAGACAGGGACGAACACTGAAGCTTTCTTT. Protein: CAMKTGTNTEAFF.

The J gene is TRBJ1-1, the V gene TRBV7-7; tentatively, D is TRBD1 (6 bases). This CDR3 is built from 15 residues. V was trimmed by 5 bases and J by 0 bases, leaving 13 bases between them. CDR1 is SSHAT, CDR2 FNYEAQ, per germline (reference sequence). The CDR3 loop is CASSPIGQMNTEAFF. CDR3 coding DNA: TGTGCCAGCAGCCCCATTGGACAGATGAACACTGAAGCTTTCTTT.

J is TRBJ1-2 and V is TRBV5-4, with D unclear. CDR1 and CDR2 (germline): SGHNT, YYREEE (reference sequence). This CDR3 is 13 amino acids long. The V and J ends lost 0 bases and 4 bases respectively, with 7 bases between them. The chain's CDR3 is CASSLGNSYGYTF. DNA for the CDR3: TGTGCCAGCAGCTTGGGGAACAGCTATGGCTACACCTTC.

This rearrangement joins TRBV15 to TRBJ2-7; 8 bases agree with TRBD1. The CDR3 extends over 15 amino acids. V was clipped by 1 base and J by 5 bases; unmatched bases: 7. The germline gives CDR1 LNHNV, CDR2 YYDKDF (reference sequence). The CDR3 DNA is TGTGCCACCAGCAGAGTCAGGACAGGGACTCACGAGCAGTACTTC. This gives the protein CATSRVRTGTHEQYF.

The CDR3, as DNA: TGTGCCAGCAGTTACCCGGACAGGGGAATCTACGAGCAGTACTTC. It codes for CASSYPDRGIYEQYF. The chain employs TRBV28 and TRBJ2-7; 9 nucleotides line up with TRBD1. Germline lookup yields CDR1 MDHEN and CDR2 SYDVKM. V dropped 4 bases and J dropped 3; count of bases not matched to a gene: 7. The CDR3 sequence is 15 residues long.

This sequence joins TRBV27 and TRBJ1-1, with D possibly being TRBD1 (5 bases). This CDR3 spans 16 amino acids. V was trimmed by 4 bases and J by 3 bases, leaving 18 bases between them. Germline CDR1 MNHEY, CDR2 SMNVEV (reference sequence). The CDR3 DNA is TGTGCCAGCAGTTGGGGCCTCTCCCATTCAGACACTGAAGCTTTCTTT. Translation: CASSWGLSHSDTEAFF.

This chain uses TRBV9 with TRBJ2-1, with 10 positions matching TRBD1. Germline V gene sequence: CDR1 SGDLS, CDR2 YYNGEE. This CDR3 has 15 amino acids. V lost 4 bases and J lost 7; bases outside the gene matches: 8. The CDR3 loop reads CASSFTDRGANEQFF. The DNA for the CDR3 is TGTGCCAGCAGCTTTACGGACAGGGGGGCTAATGAGCAGTTCTTC.

The chain combines TRBV29-1 with TRBJ2-7; 8 bases are a match to TRBD2. The CDR3 length is 15 residues. The V segment lost 2 bases and the J segment 0 bases; nucleotides outside the gene matches: 6. From germline, CDR1 is SQVTM and CDR2 ANQGSEA. CDR3 nucleotide sequence: TGCAGCGTTGAATGGCTAGCGGGCGACTCCTACGAGCAGTACTTC. Residues: CSVEWLAGDSYEQYF.

The V gene is TRBV27, the J gene TRBJ2-2; D not resolved. V lost 7 bases to trimming and J lost 1 base, with 13 bases between them. CDR1 is MNHEY, CDR2 SMNVEV, per germline (reference sequence). The CDR3 covers 15 residues. The CDR3 spells CASTYSTGNTGELFF. CDR3 bases: TGTGCCAGCACCTACTCAACGGGGAACACCGGGGAGCTGTTTTTT.

A single count supports this clone. This chain joins TRBV5-8 and TRBJ2-7; 7 bases match TRBD1. CDR1 SGHTS and CDR2 YDEGEE come from the germline V gene. V gave up 6 bases and J gave up 1 base; unmatched junction bases: 7. The CDR3 contains 14 residues. The CDR3 DNA follows: TGTGCCAGCACCCGGCGGACAGGATCCTACGAGCAGTACTTC. It codes for CASTRRTGSYEQYF.

This clone occurred once. As DNA, the CDR3 is TGTGCCAGCAGCCAAGACCGAGTTAGCGGGAGTATTTACGAGCAGTACTTC. Protein product: CASSQDRVSGSIYEQYF. The J gene is TRBJ2-7, the V gene TRBV3-1 (or the pseudogene TRBV3-2), with TRBD2 matching 9 bases. CDR3 length equals 17 residues. J was trimmed by 4 bases and V by 0 bases; bases with no gene match: 10. Per the germline V gene, CDR1 is LGHDT and CDR2 is YNNKEL (reference sequence).

The chain recombines TRBV30 with TRBJ2-7; a weak D match, TRBD1 (6 bases). The CDR3 has 12 residues. The germline gives CDR1 GTSNPN, CDR2 SVGIG (reference sequence). The germline V and J ends were trimmed by 2 bases and 6 bases, with 11 bases remaining between them. The CDR3 DNA reads as TGTGCCTGGAGTTTACAGGGTCTCGAGCAGTACTTC. As protein: CAWSLQGLEQYF.

Only a few counts were recorded for this clone. The chain combines TRBV24-1 with TRBJ1-3, with D uncertain. The germline V gene has CDR1 KGHDR and CDR2 SFDVKD. Trimming took off 1 base at V and 2 bases at J, with 2 bases between the two ends. CDR3 size: 13 residues. The CDR3 DNA follows: TGTGCCACCAGTGATTTCGCTGGAAACACCATATATTTT. It translates to CATSDFAGNTIYF.

The chain links TRBV19 to TRBJ2-3; TRBD2 might be the D (6 bases). V gave up 5 bases and J gave up 0 bases, with 27 bases separating them. The germline gives CDR1 LNHDA, CDR2 SQIVND (reference sequence). CDR3 length: 20 residues. This CDR3 is CASSFRSSTIPGTSTDTQYF. The CDR3 nucleotides read TGTGCCAGTAGTTTCCGGTCGAGTACGATCCCAGGGACTAGCACAGATACGCAGTATTTT.

On this clone itself: Other DNA sequences within the sample encode an identical CDR3. This chain uses TRBV30 with TRBJ1-2; a weak D match, TRBD1 (5 bases). This CDR3 spans 11 amino acids. V was pared by 2 bases and J by 7 bases, with 8 bases between. Germline CDR1 and CDR2: GTSNPN and SVGIG (reference sequence). The CDR3 bases are TGTGCCTGGAGTCAGGGTGGTGGCTACACCTTC. It specifies CAWSQGGGYTF.

This rearrangement joins TRBV3-1 (or the pseudogene TRBV3-2) to TRBJ2-7, with D maybe TRBD2 (6 bases). CDR3 length: 18 residues. From germline, CDR1 is LGHDT and CDR2 YNNKEL (reference sequence). Trimming took off 0 bases at V and 0 bases at J, with 18 bases between the two ends. CDR3 coding DNA: TGTGCCAGCAGCCAAGATAGGGCGGGGTTGGTGGGCTCCTACGAGCAGTACTTC. Encoded protein: CASSQDRAGLVGSYEQYF.

The chain carries TRBV27 and TRBJ2-7, with a possible D match to TRBD2 (7 bases). CDR1 is MNHEY and CDR2 is SMNVEV in the germline V gene (reference sequence). The V end was cut by 8 bases, the J end by 7 bases, with 18 bases between. CDR3 length equals 13 residues. The DNA for the CDR3 is TGTGCCAGCCGTCTAGGGGGGGCGGGGGAGCAGTACTTC. This codes for CASRLGGAGEQYF.

The chain carries TRBV14 and TRBJ2-1; 7 bases align to TRBD2. The length of the CDR3 is 16 residues. The ends lost 0 bases at V and 5 bases at J; junction bases unmatched: 7. The germline V gene has CDR1 SGHDN and CDR2 FVKESK. The CDR3 reads CASSQEWPSGDNEQFF. The DNA for the CDR3 is TGTGCCAGCAGCCAAGAGTGGCCTAGCGGAGACAATGAGCAGTTCTTC.